This T cell receptor (beta chain) derives from a study of T cell responses to AZD1222 COVID-19 vaccine. On this clone itself: No antigen is known for it.

Germline trimming cut 6 bases from V and 4 bases from J; bases unmatched to any gene: 20. Germline CDR1 is SNHLY and CDR2 is FYNNEI. CDR3 length: 18 amino acids. Findings and limits, study-wide: Spike regions recognized by vaccine-associated CD4 TCRs spanned the protein, led by 160-218 and 743-854. Targeting of unmutated variant regions was reportedly seen in nearly half of spike-specific TCRs.

This table comes from immunoSEQ multiplex PCR, and its TCRdb copy is limited to in-frame clones, with some not included. The table records 94,000 or so clones, 80% to 90% of them present only once. The sequence was obtained from an adult in good health. The sequencing used peripheral blood, collected on day 0 of AZD1222 vaccination. V and J are TRBV2 and TRBJ1-1, with 7 bases matching TRBD1. Here the CDR3 reads CASSWDRPGTDIGTEAFF. The DNA of the CDR3 is TGTGCCAGCAGCTGGGATCGACCCGGGACAGACATTGGCACTGAAGCTTTCTTT.